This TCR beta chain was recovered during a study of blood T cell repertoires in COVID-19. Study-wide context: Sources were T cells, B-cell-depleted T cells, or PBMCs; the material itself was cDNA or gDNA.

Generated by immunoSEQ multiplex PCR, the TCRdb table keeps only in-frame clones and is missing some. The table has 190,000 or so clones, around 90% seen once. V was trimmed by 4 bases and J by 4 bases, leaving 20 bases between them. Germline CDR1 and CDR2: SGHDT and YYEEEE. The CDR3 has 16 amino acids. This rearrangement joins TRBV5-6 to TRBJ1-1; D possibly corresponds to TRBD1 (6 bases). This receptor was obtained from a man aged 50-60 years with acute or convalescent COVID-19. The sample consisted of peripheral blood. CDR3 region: CASSLDSLSRGTEAFF. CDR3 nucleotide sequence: TGTGCCAGCAGCCTGGACAGTTTATCTAGGGGCACTGAAGCTTTCTTT.